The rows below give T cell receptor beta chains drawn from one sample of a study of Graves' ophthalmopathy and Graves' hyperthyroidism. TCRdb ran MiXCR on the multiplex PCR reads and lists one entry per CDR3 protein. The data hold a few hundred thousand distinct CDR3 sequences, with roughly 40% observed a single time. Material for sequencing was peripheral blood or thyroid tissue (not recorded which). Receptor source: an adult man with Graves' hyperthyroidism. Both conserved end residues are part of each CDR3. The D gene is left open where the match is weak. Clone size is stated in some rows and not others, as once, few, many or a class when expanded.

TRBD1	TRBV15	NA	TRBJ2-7	TGTGCCACCAGCAGGACAGGTCAGGACAGGGCGGATACCTACGAGCAGTACTTC	CATSRTGQDRADTYEQYF
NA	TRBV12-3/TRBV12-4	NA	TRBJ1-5	TGTGCCAGCAGTGCCCGCCAGAGAACCAGCAATCAGCCCCAGCATTTT	CASSARQRTSNQPQHF
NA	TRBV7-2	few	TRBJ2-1	TGTGCCAGCAGCTTAGAGGTCAATGAGCAGTTCTTC	CASSLEVNEQFF
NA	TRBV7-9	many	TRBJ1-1	TGTGCCAGCAGCTTAGCGGGCTTGGACACTGAAGCTTTCTTT	CASSLAGLDTEAFF
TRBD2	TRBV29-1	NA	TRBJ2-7	TGCAGCGTTGACATCACTAGCGGGGGCCACGAGCAGTACTTC	CSVDITSGGHEQYF
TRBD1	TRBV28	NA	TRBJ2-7	TGTGCCAGCAGTTTACTCGACAGGGGGAACTACGAGCAGTACTTC	CASSLLDRGNYEQYF
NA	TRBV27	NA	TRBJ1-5	TGTGCCAGCAGTGTCGGGGTTAGCAATCAGCCCCAGCATTTT	CASSVGVSNQPQHF
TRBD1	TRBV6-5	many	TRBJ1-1	TGTGCCAGCAGTTACCGTATCAGGACAGGAAGGAACACTGAAGCTTTCTTT	CASSYRIRTGRNTEAFF
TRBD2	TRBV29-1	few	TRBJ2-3	TGCAGCGCACATCAACCCGGGACTAGCGGGAGGCCAGATACGCAGTATTTT	CSAHQPGTSGRPDTQYF
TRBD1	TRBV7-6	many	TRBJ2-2	TGTGCCAGCAGCTTAGAGGACAGGGACACCGGGGAGCTGTTTTTT	CASSLEDRDTGELFF
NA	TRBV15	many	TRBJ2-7	TGTGCCACCAGCAGAGATAGTGAGCAGTACTTC	CATSRDSEQYF
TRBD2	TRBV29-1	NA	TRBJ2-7	TGCAGCACCAAAGCGGGAGGAGGTCCCGAGCAGTACTTC	CSTKAGGGPEQYF
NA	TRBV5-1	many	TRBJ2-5	TGCGCCAGCAGCTTGGCCGGGGCGGGCGGAGAGACCCAGTACTTC	CASSLAGAGGETQYF
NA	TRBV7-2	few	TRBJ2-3	TGTGCCAGCAGCTTATACAGGCACACAGATACGCAGTATTTT	CASSLYRHTDTQYF
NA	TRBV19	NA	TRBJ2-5	TGTGCCAGTAGTATAGAGGACGGAATGGGAGAGACCCAGTACTTC	CASSIEDGMGETQYF
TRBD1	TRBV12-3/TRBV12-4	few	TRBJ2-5	TGTGCCAGCAGTTTTGGACAGGGGAAACGAGAGACCCAGTACTTC	CASSFGQGKRETQYF
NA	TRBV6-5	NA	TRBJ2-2	TGTGCCAGCAGTTTTGACCCGGGACCGGGGGAGCTGTTTTTT	CASSFDPGPGELFF
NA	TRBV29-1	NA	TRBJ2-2	TGCAGCGTTAAAAGGGAGGGGGGGAACACCGGGGAGCTGTTTTTT	CSVKREGGNTGELFF
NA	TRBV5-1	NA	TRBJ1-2	TGCGCCAGCAGCATACCACAGGGAACTAACTATGGCTACACCTTC	CASSIPQGTNYGYTF
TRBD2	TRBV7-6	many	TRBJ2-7	TGTGCCAGCAGCACGGGACTAGCGGGGACCTACGAGCAGTACTTC	CASSTGLAGTYEQYF
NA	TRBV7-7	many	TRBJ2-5	TGTGCTAGCAGCGCACAGGGAGAAGAGACCCAGTACTTC	CASSAQGEETQYF
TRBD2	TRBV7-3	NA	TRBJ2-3	TGTGCCAGCAGCTTGGCGGGGGGGGACACAGATACGCAGTATTTT	CASSLAGGDTDTQYF
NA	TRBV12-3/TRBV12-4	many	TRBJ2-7	TGTGCCAGCAGTTCCCCCTGGAAAGGGCAGTACTTC	CASSSPWKGQYF
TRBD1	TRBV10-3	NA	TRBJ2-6	TGTGCCATCAGTGGGAGGACAGGGGGCGTTCCTGGGGCCAACGTCCTGACTTTC	CAISGRTGGVPGANVLTF
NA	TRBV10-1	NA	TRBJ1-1	TGCGCCAGCAGTGAGGACAGTTACACTGAAGCTTTCTTT	CASSEDSYTEAFF
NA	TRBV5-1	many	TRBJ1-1	TGCGCCAGCAGCGGGGACGGTAACACTGAAGCTTTCTTT	CASSGDGNTEAFF